These 19 T cell receptor beta chains were sequenced from one sample in a study of shared clonotypes between healthy human individuals. Data came from immunoSEQ multiplex PCR; TCRdb stores just in-frame clones and leaves some out. The table lists more than 2 million clones, 90% to 97% of them singletons. Sequences were obtained from naive CD4+ T cells sorted from blood. Subset described: CD45RA+ positively selected. Receptors originate from a man aged 18 to 29 in good health.

V is TRBV27 and J is TRBJ1-1, with a weak D call TRBD1 (5 bases). V lost 3 bases, J lost 4 bases, and 6 bases lay in between. The CDR3 contains 12 residues. CDR1 is MNHEY, CDR2 SMNVEV, per germline (reference sequence). The CDR3 loop is CASSLQGTEAFF. CDR3 nucleotide sequence: TGTGCCAGCAGTTTGCAGGGCACTGAAGCTTTCTTT.

This rearrangement joins TRBV7-9 to TRBJ2-4, with D perhaps matching TRBD1 or TRBD2 (6 bases each). Looked up from germline, CDR1 is SEHNR and CDR2 is FQNEAQ (reference sequence). This CDR3 is built from 16 residues. V shed 5 bases and J shed 0 bases, with 14 bases lying between them. The CDR3 here is CASSRRGAEAKNIQYF. The CDR3 region has the DNA TGTGCCAGCAGCCGAAGGGGGGCGGAAGCCAAAAACATTCAGTACTTC.

The rearrangement uses TRBV19 and TRBJ2-7; a weak D match, TRBD2 (5 bases). The germline V gene encodes CDR1 LNHDA and CDR2 SQIVND (reference sequence). Deletions cut 6 bases from V and 3 bases from J, with 15 bases between. CDR3 length: 14 residues. The CDR3: CASRTSGPFYEQYF. CDR3 DNA sequence: TGTGCCAGTAGGACCAGCGGCCCCTTCTACGAGCAGTACTTC.

The rearrangement uses TRBV10-2 and TRBJ2-7; D remains ambiguous. The V gene lost 8 bases and the J gene lost 9 bases, with 11 bases spanning the gap. From germline, CDR1 is WSHSY and CDR2 SAAADI. The CDR3 totals 10 residues. As DNA, the CDR3 is TGCGCCAGCGGCCATAATATGCAGTACTTC. Its translation is CASGHNMQYF.

The chain uses TRBV30 and TRBJ2-5; D call uncertain. Germline V gene data show CDR1 as GTSNPN and CDR2 as SVGIG (reference sequence). There are 12 residues in the CDR3. V was clipped by 2 bases and J by 5 bases, with 9 bases between them. Written as DNA, the CDR3 is TGTGCCTGGAGTAAGGAGAGGGAGACCCAGTACTTC. Translating it yields CAWSKERETQYF.

The J gene is TRBJ1-5, the V gene TRBV18; possibly TRBD1 for D (5 bases). Germline assignment: CDR1 KGHSH and CDR2 LQKENI. The V end lost 3 bases, the J end lost 6 bases, and 21 bases lay between the germline ends. CDR3 length: 17 amino acids. The CDR3 coding sequence is TGTGCCAGCTCACCTCTAGGAGTTGGTGGGGGAGGTCAGCCCCAGCATTTT. Translated: CASSPLGVGGGGQPQHF.

The chain recombines TRBV7-3 with TRBJ2-7; the D is unclear. The CDR3 contains 13 residues. V was trimmed by 1 base and J by 7 bases, leaving 11 bases between them. CDR1 is SGHTA and CDR2 is FQGTGA in the germline V gene. DNA for the CDR3: TGTGCCAGCAGCTTAAACCCTTCTGGGGAGCAGTACTTC. Protein sequence: CASSLNPSGEQYF.

The J gene is TRBJ2-3, the V gene TRBV29-1, with 8 bases lining up with TRBD2. This CDR3 contains 14 residues. The germline V gene has CDR1 SQVTM and CDR2 ANQGSEA. J gave up 5 bases and V 0 bases, and 4 bases lay outside the gene matches. This CDR3 is CSVEDPRGGDTQYF. The DNA of the CDR3 is TGCAGCGTTGAAGATCCCCGGGGGGGAGATACGCAGTATTTT.

The chain employs TRBV29-1 and TRBJ2-1; tentative D call: TRBD1 (5 bases). There are 12 residues in the CDR3. The V gene's germline CDR1 is SQVTM and CDR2 ANQGSEA. V gave up 4 bases and J gave up 6 bases, with 10 bases separating them. The DNA of the CDR3 is TGCAGCGTTGTACAGGAGATCAATGAGCAGTTCTTC. Residues: CSVVQEINEQFF.

Concerning this clone: The same CDR3 is also encoded by other DNA sequences in this sample. This chain links TRBV5-1 with TRBJ2-7; D may be TRBD1 (5 bases). Germline CDR1 SGHRS, CDR2 YFSETQ. The CDR3 consists of 12 residues. V was trimmed by 4 bases and J by 6 bases, leaving 11 bases between them. CDR3 bases: TGCGCCAGCAGCGACACAGGACCCGAGCAGTACTTC. Translated: CASSDTGPEQYF.

This chain joins TRBV2 and TRBJ1-1; D remains ambiguous. Germline CDR1 and CDR2: SNHLY and FYNNEI. V was shortened by 7 bases and J by 4 bases, with 16 bases between the two germline ends. This CDR3 has 14 amino acids. The CDR3 spells CASTLDGWGTEAFF. CDR3 coding DNA: TGTGCCAGCACTCTGGACGGTTGGGGCACTGAAGCTTTCTTT.

Note on this clone: In the same sample, other DNA sequences code for this CDR3. The chain is built from TRBV18 and TRBJ1-5; no definite D call. The CDR3 totals 14 residues. The V gene's germline CDR1 is KGHSH and CDR2 LQKENI. The V end lost 3 bases, the J end lost 3 bases, and 9 bases lay between the germline ends. In DNA, the CDR3 is TGTGCCAGCTCACCCCAGGACTCCAATCAGCCCCAGCATTTT. Translated, it gives CASSPQDSNQPQHF.

The DNA of the CDR3 is TGTGCCAGCAGATTCGACAACTTGGCTGAAGCTTTCTTT. Protein product: CASRFDNLAEAFF. This chain joins TRBV6-1 and TRBJ1-1; no clear D. Germline V CDR1 and CDR2: MNHNS, SASEGT. V gave up 6 bases and J gave up 6 bases, with 14 bases separating them. This CDR3 region has 13 residues.

Worth noting for this clone: Other DNA sequences within the sample encode an identical CDR3. The genes are TRBV11-3 and TRBJ2-5, with D uncertain. Trimming cost V 1 base and J 2 bases, with 5 bases left between them. The CDR3 has 13 amino acids. The germline gives CDR1 SGHNT, CDR2 YENEEA. The CDR3 spells CASSLGVQETQYF. The CDR3 DNA reads as TGTGCCAGCAGCTTAGGGGTGCAAGAGACCCAGTACTTC. Drawing the rest from reference TRBV11-3 and TRBJ2-5, the complete variable domain is EAGVVQSPRYKIIEKKQPVAFWCNPISGHNTLYWYLQNLGQGPELLIRYENEEAVDDSQLPKDRFSAERLKGVDSTLKIQPAELGDSAVYLCASSLGVQETQYFGPGTRLLVL.

The gene calls are TRBV2 and TRBJ1-5; D not resolved. Germline loops: CDR1 SNHLY, CDR2 FYNNEI. This CDR3 has 12 amino acids. Trimming removed 3 bases at V and 11 bases at J, with 11 bases between. The CDR3 nucleotides are TGTGCCAGCAGTGACAGTGAACGGGCCCAGCATTTT. Translation: CASSDSERAQHF.

CDR3 residues: CASTPTGSTGELFF. The CDR3, as DNA: TGTGCCAGCACCCCGACGGGGAGCACCGGGGAGCTGTTTTTT. The gene calls are TRBV5-8 and TRBJ2-2, with a weak D call TRBD2 (5 bases). The length of the CDR3 is 14 residues. The germline CDR1 and CDR2 sequences are SGHTS and YDEGEE. V was clipped by 6 bases and J by 4 bases, with 13 bases between them.

On this clone: Germline and junction disagree at one end, which may indicate a read error. The gene calls are TRBV30 and TRBJ1-2; possibly TRBD1 for D (5 bases). Germline V gene sequence: CDR1 GTSNPN, CDR2 SVGIG (reference sequence). CDR3 length: 16 amino acids. The CDR3 DNA reads as TGTGCCTGGAGGCGATGGCAGGGAATCCCCATCTATGGCTACGCCTTC. Translated: CAWRRWQGIPIYGYAF.

The gene calls are TRBV5-6 and TRBJ1-2, with 11 bases lining up with TRBD1. Trimming took 4 bases from V and 8 from J; bases not matched to a gene: 4. This CDR3 spans 13 amino acids. CDR1 and CDR2 from the germline V gene are SGHDT and YYEEEE. The CDR3 coding sequence is TGTGCCAGCAGCGAGGACAGGGGGCCGGGCTACACCTTC. Translating it yields CASSEDRGPGYTF.

This clone appeared a few times. The V gene is TRBV9, the J gene TRBJ1-6; no clear D gene. Trimming stripped 0 bases from V and 7 bases from J, with 8 bases between. In germline, CDR1 is SGDLS, CDR2 YYNGEE. CDR3 length: 14 residues. CDR3 nucleotides: TGTGCCAGCAGCGTAGAGGTCGGGAATTCACCCCTCCACTTT. As protein: CASSVEVGNSPLHF.